These 18 T cell receptor beta chains share one sample of origin, sequenced in a study of OX40 agonist ivuxolimab in advanced cancers. Clones were sequenced by immunoSEQ multiplex PCR, and TCRdb holds only the in-frame ones, with some missing. The sample lists about 77,000 clones, around 82% occurring once. The sequences come from CD4+ or CD8+ T cells sorted from blood, collected in a trial of the OX40 agonist ivuxolimab. The receptor set was obtained from an adult with an advanced solid tumor such as melanoma, head and neck, liver or kidney cancer.

The chain couples TRBV10-3 to TRBJ2-2; 8 nucleotides line up with TRBD2. Unmatched junction bases numbered 13, after V lost 4 bases and J lost 6 bases. There are 17 residues in the CDR3. Germline V gene lookup returns CDR1 ENHRY and CDR2 SYGVKD. The CDR3 reads CAISGPYSAGEAGELFF. CDR3 sequence (DNA): TGTGCCATCAGTGGGCCCTACTCAGCGGGAGAGGCCGGGGAGCTGTTTTTT.

The rearrangement joins TRBV29-1 to TRBJ1-5, with D maybe TRBD1 (5 bases). The V and J ends lost 4 bases and 7 bases respectively, with 14 bases between them. CDR3 size: 13 residues. Germline V CDR1 and CDR2: SQVTM, ANQGSEA. CDR3 sequence reads: CSVVWQGGQPQHF. The CDR3 coding sequence is TGCAGCGTTGTTTGGCAGGGCGGGCAGCCCCAGCATTTT.

V usage is TRBV5-1 and J usage is TRBJ1-2, with D possibly TRBD1 on 5 matching bases. Germline V gene sequence: CDR1 SGHRS, CDR2 YFSETQ. This CDR3 is 13 amino acids long. V was shortened by 5 bases and J by 4 bases, with 12 bases between the two germline ends. CDR3 sequence: CASSSQEGYGYTF. The CDR3 DNA follows: TGCGCCAGCAGTTCACAGGAGGGCTATGGCTACACCTTC.

The rearrangement joins TRBV19 to TRBJ1-4, with D possibly being TRBD1 (6 bases). The V and J ends lost 5 bases and 6 bases respectively, with 16 bases between them. Looked up from germline, CDR1 is LNHDA and CDR2 is SQIVND (reference sequence). There are 15 residues in the CDR3. The CDR3 protein is CASSPPGGTYEKLFF. The CDR3 region has the DNA TGTGCCAGTAGTCCCCCCGGGGGGACATATGAAAAACTGTTTTTT. Together with reference TRBV19 and TRBJ1-4, the CDR3 gives the full variable domain: DGGITQSPKYLFRKEGQNVTLSCEQNLNHDAMYWYRQDPGQGLRLIYYSQIVNDFQKGDIAEGYSVSREKKESFPLTVTSAQKNPTAFYLCASSPPGGTYEKLFFGSGTQLSVL.

This clone came up a few times. The gene calls are TRBV6-1 and TRBJ2-5; 7 bases map to TRBD1. V lost 0 bases to trimming and J lost 2 bases; unmatched junction nucleotides: 6. The CDR3 extends over 16 amino acids. Germline loops: CDR1 MNHNS, CDR2 SASEGT. CDR3 residues: CASSEAFGRGQETQYF. The CDR3 DNA follows: TGTGCCAGCAGTGAAGCCTTCGGCAGGGGGCAAGAGACCCAGTACTTC.

This clone was counted once. The chain joins TRBV9 to TRBJ1-2, with D possibly matching TRBD1 (5 bases). V lost 3 bases to trimming and J lost 2 bases, with 8 bases between them. CDR1 and CDR2 from the germline V gene are SGDLS and YYNGEE. This CDR3 has 13 residues. CDR3 sequence (DNA): TGTGCCAGCAGCGGTGCAGGGAACTATGGCTACACCTTC. This sequence encodes CASSGAGNYGYTF.

This clone was detected a few times. The chain employs TRBV7-3 and TRBJ2-2; D is ambiguous. Per the germline V gene, CDR1 is SGHTA and CDR2 is FQGTGA. The CDR3 runs to 12 residues. The V gene lost 4 bases and the J gene lost 4 bases, with 4 bases spanning the gap. The CDR3 is CASSSGTGELFF. DNA for the CDR3: TGTGCCAGCAGCTCCGGCACCGGGGAGCTGTTTTTT. Complete variable domain (other parts from reference TRBV7-3 and TRBJ2-2): GAGVSQTPSNKVTEKGKYVELRCDPISGHTALYWYRQSLGQGPEFLIYFQGTGAADDSGLPNDRFFAVRPEGSVSTLKIQRTERGDSAVYLCASSSGTGELFFGEGSRLTVL.

The rearrangement joins TRBV5-1 to TRBJ1-3; D perhaps matches TRBD1 (5 bases). Germline CDR1 is SGHRS and CDR2 is YFSETQ. V was cut by 3 bases and J by 4 bases, with 11 bases left in between. The CDR3 spans 14 residues. The DNA for the CDR3 is TGCGCCAGCAGCTACGGGACGTCCGGAAACACCATATATTTT. Protein sequence: CASSYGTSGNTIYF.

The rearrangement joins TRBV7-3 to TRBJ2-5; 10 bases fit TRBD1. The CDR3 loop spans 15 amino acids. Germline trimming cut 5 bases from V and 5 bases from J; bases unmatched to any gene: 8. Germline assignment: CDR1 SGHTA and CDR2 FQGTGA. CDR3 amino acids: CASSPRQGALETQYF. CDR3 DNA: TGTGCCAGCAGCCCCAGACAGGGGGCCCTCGAGACCCAGTACTTC.

The chain has TRBV18 and TRBJ1-6, with D uncertain. CDR3 size: 14 residues. V dropped 2 bases and J dropped 10 bases, with 12 bases sitting between them. CDR1 and CDR2 (germline): KGHSH, LQKENI. The CDR3 loop reads CASSPSDVGSPLHF. The CDR3 nucleotides are TGTGCCAGCTCACCATCGGACGTGGGATCACCCCTCCACTTT.

The genes are TRBV30 and TRBJ1-5; TRBD1 matches at 9 bases. After removal of 1 base from V and 1 base from J, the junction contained 8 bases not matched to a gene. The germline V gene has CDR1 GTSNPN and CDR2 SVGIG (reference sequence). This CDR3 region has 17 residues. The CDR3 is CAWSDRGRGGSNQPQHF. DNA for the CDR3: TGTGCCTGGAGTGACAGGGGGCGCGGGGGCAGCAATCAGCCCCAGCATTTT.

The J gene is TRBJ2-1, the V gene TRBV5-5; TRBD2 aligns across 10 bases. This CDR3 contains 15 residues. Trimming removed 4 bases from V and 0 bases from J; junction bases left unmatched: 1. In germline, CDR1 is SGHKS, CDR2 YYEKEE (reference sequence). The CDR3: CASSTSGISYNEQFF. The CDR3 DNA is TGTGCCAGCAGCACTAGCGGGATCTCCTACAATGAGCAGTTCTTC. Using reference TRBV5-5 and TRBJ2-1 for the parts outside the CDR3, the full variable domain is DAGVTQSPTHLIKTRGQQVTLRCSPISGHKSVSWYQQVLGQGPQFIFQYYEKEERGRGNFPDRFSARQFPNYSSELNVNALLLGDSALYLCASSTSGISYNEQFFGPGTRLTVL.

V and J are TRBV20-1 and TRBJ1-1; D is ambiguous. The germline V gene has CDR1 DFQATT and CDR2 SNEGSKA (reference sequence). Trimming cost V 5 bases and J 10 bases, with 11 bases left between them. The CDR3 runs to 10 residues. The DNA of the CDR3 is TGCAGTGCTCAGCAAGTGGTAGCTTTCTTT. The encoded protein is CSAQQVVAFF.

V is TRBV4-1 and J is TRBJ1-6; D is possibly TRBD1 (5 bases). V lost 3 bases and J 9 bases, leaving 18 bases between the germline ends. This CDR3 is built from 16 residues. CDR1 and CDR2 (germline): MGHRA, YSYEKL. The CDR3 reads CASSHPGRSVGSPLHF. CDR3 nucleotide sequence: TGCGCCAGCAGCCATCCGGGGCGTTCTGTTGGTTCACCCCTCCACTTT.

The genes are TRBV5-1 and TRBJ2-5; 11 nucleotides line up with TRBD2. The J call may not be correct, given that the DNA end is closer to TRBJ2-7. CDR1 and CDR2 from the germline V gene are SGHRS and YFSETQ. The CDR3 has 15 residues. The CDR3 coding sequence is TGCGCCAGCAGCTTGGGAGGGACTAGCGGCTACGAGCAGTACTTC. This encodes CASSLGGTSGYEQYF.

The genes are TRBV19 and TRBJ2-7, with TRBD1 as a possible D gene (6 bases). Trimming stripped 5 bases from V and 1 base from J, with 18 bases between. Per the germline V gene, CDR1 is LNHDA and CDR2 is SQIVND (reference sequence). This CDR3 is 16 amino acids long. CDR3 nucleotides: TGTGCCAGTAGTCCTAACGACAGGCCCGATTCCTACGAGCAGTACTTC. Translation gives CASSPNDRPDSYEQYF. The complete variable domain, with remaining parts taken from reference TRBV19 and TRBJ2-7, reads DGGITQSPKYLFRKEGQNVTLSCEQNLNHDAMYWYRQDPGQGLRLIYYSQIVNDFQKGDIAEGYSVSREKKESFPLTVTSAQKNPTAFYLCASSPNDRPDSYEQYFGPGTRLTVT.

The V and J genes are TRBV7-9 and TRBJ1-1; D call uncertain. This CDR3 spans 14 amino acids. Germline V gene sequence: CDR1 SEHNR, CDR2 FQNEAQ (reference sequence). V was pared by 5 bases and J by 5 bases, with 15 bases between. In DNA, the CDR3 is TGTGCCAGCAGCCCCACTATCGAAAGGACTGAAGCTTTCTTT. This gives the protein CASSPTIERTEAFF.

This sequence joins TRBV5-1 and TRBJ2-3; TRBD2 matches at 12 bases. V trimming: 3 bases; J trimming: 2 bases; junction bases outside the gene matches: 4. The CDR3 sequence is 16 residues long. Germline-derived CDR1 and CDR2 are SGHRS and YFSETQ. The chain's CDR3 is CASSSGTSGFTDTQYF. The CDR3 DNA follows: TGCGCCAGCAGCTCAGGGACTAGCGGGTTCACAGATACGCAGTATTTT.